The text below deals with one TCR beta chain. This clone's antigen is unknown. Qualities for individual bases were not recorded, and no much larger clone is one base off. Using the deep immunoSEQ assay, TCR CDR3 regions were amplified from genomic DNA by multiplex PCR. Genomic DNA extracted from each cell subset was distributed evenly over all wells of several immunoSEQ 96-well plates, and each plate served as one replicate. For sorted subsets, roughly 200 ng of genomic DNA, equivalent to 25,000 to 35,000 T cell genomes, went into each replicate PCR. Purified libraries were measured with a Qubit 3.0 fluorometer, size-checked on a Bioanalyzer 2100, and measured again with the KAPA Library Quantification kit. Each immunoSEQ 96-well plate was sequenced on its own single-read 150-cycle Illumina NextSeq 550 flow cell. The original pipeline was this. The immunoSEQ output contained only junctional sequences without quality scores, so filtering could not match that applied to full-length reads. To assign V/J genes and CDR3, sequences were annotated using PyIR, a Python wrapper for IgBLAST v1.9, with IMGT germline references. Any read was removed if the V/J assignment was weak (E-value above 1e-6), the CDR3 was missing, or the read contained stop codons, out-of-frame junctions, or ambiguous translated residues. V3J clonotypes were defined as sequences sharing an identical inferred V gene, J gene, and CDR3 amino acid sequence. Percentage overlap between repertoires was calculated by dividing the number of shared unique clonotypes by the size of the smaller repertoire. Three approaches were used to assess repertoire richness: RTK rarefaction, the Chao1 estimator, and Recon v2.1 estimates of unobserved clonotypes. For all TCRbeta clonotypes obtained by the gDNA method from a few donors, generation probabilities were computed with OLGA. TCRdb took this table from immuneACCESS and kept in-frame rearrangements with V and J called. Such tables lack part of the clones; where checked against another copy, unresolved V genes explain under half of the gap, and the rest is unexplained. V, J and clone size reflect that table, while D and trimming were determined from the DNA. This sample has over a million clones in its table, and approximately 80% of those were observed once. Roughly 0.62% of the sample rests with the top ten.

This entry belongs to a study of shared clonotypes between healthy human individuals (dated by TCRdb to about 2020). For the wider study: The cohort comprised a couple of women and a few men aged 18 to 49 years. For each donor, three plates each were used for CD4 naive and CD4 memory, two plates were used for CD8 naive, and one plate was used for CD8 memory. The study deeply sequenced blood TCR repertoires of 5 or 6 healthy adults to estimate repertoire size and the extent of clonotype sharing between individuals. Different laboratories and diverse techniques were used to prepare libraries and sequence TCR repertoires, to increase sequencing depth and limit assay-specific biases. Between about 0.85 and 9.5 billion PBMCs per donor were obtained by leukapheresis. Study-wide findings and limitations: Compared with non-shared clonotypes, clonotypes shared by all four sorted-subset donors had higher generation probabilities. Sampling was restricted to blood, and TCR repertoires in tissue are likely to differ from TCR repertoires in blood. Sharing across several donors was observed for roughly 5% of naive CD4, under 4% of naive CD8, around 2.5% of memory CD4, and about 0.4% of memory CD8 clonotypes. Rarefaction of sorted-subset datasets indicated incomplete sequencing despite the large sequencing depth. The genetic and exposure-history diversity represented was limited by the small number of donors. Larger estimated clonotype richness was generally found for naive subsets than for memory subsets. Pairwise subsampling indicated that sequencing depth was expected to affect the degree of clonotype sharing among donors.

V and J are truncated by 4 bases and 3 bases respectively, leaving an intervening sequence of 7 bases. The germline V gene gives CDR1 as KGHSH and CDR2 as LQKENI. The CDR3 numbers 12 residues from cysteine through phenylalanine. Only CDR3 DNA is held: 36 bases, read in frame from base 1. The donors were healthy, HIV-negative adults with no recently reported acute infections or vaccinations. Every donor was a Caucasian adult living in Nashville, Tennessee, USA. CD4+ T cells were enriched through magnetic negative selection, after which naive cells were positively selected on CD45RA and the remaining negative fraction served as the memory subset. Blood was collected by leukapheresis, and PBMCs were isolated by Ficoll-Histopaque density gradient centrifugation and then cryopreserved in liquid nitrogen vapor phase. Analytical flow cytometry was used to check the purity and quantity of every magnetically sorted T cell population. Genomic DNA was isolated from every sorted fraction and measured by UV absorbance on a Nanodrop 2000c.

The sequenced sample consisted of memory CD4+ T cells from PBMCs. The cell subset or site label, as the study defines it: CD45RA-negative fraction. The chain is made from TRBV18 and TRBJ2-7, with the D gene uncertain. This TCR was recovered from a man between 18 and 35 years old in good health. Some clones in this sample may be carry-over from other donors' samples. The CDR3 is CASSLINYEQYF. DNA sequence: TGTGCCAGCTCACTGATAAACTACGAGCAGTACTTC.